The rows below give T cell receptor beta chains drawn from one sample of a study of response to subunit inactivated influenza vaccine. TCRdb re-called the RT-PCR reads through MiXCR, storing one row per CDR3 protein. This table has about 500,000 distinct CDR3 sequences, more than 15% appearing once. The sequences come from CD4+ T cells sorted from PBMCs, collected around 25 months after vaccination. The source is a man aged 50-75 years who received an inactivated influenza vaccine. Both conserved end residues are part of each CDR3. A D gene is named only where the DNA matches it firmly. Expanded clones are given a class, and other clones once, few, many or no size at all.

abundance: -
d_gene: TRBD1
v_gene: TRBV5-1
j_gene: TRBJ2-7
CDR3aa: CASSLATGFREQYF
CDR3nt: TGCGCCAGCAGCTTGGCGACAGGGTTTCGAGAGCAGTACTTC

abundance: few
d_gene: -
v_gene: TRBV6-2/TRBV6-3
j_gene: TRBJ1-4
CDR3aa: CASSRDRRAEKLFF
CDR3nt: TGTGCCAGCAGTCGCGACAGAAGGGCAGAAAAACTGTTTTTT

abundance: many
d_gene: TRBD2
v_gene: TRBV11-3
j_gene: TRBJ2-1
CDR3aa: CASSLGGLATNEQFF
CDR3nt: TGTGCCAGCAGCTTAGGGGGACTAGCTACCAATGAGCAGTTCTTC

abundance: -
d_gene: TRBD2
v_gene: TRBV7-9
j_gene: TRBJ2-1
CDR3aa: CASSPIAGVTEQFF
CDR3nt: TGTGCCAGCAGCCCGATAGCGGGAGTGACTGAGCAGTTCTTC

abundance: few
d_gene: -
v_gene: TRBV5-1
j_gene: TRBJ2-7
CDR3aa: CASSVRGGGNYEQYF
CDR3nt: TGCGCCAGCAGCGTTAGAGGTGGGGGGAACTACGAGCAGTACTTC

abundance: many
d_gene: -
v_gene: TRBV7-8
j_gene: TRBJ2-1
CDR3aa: CASSLDRNNEQFF
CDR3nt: TGTGCCAGCAGCTTGGACAGAAACAATGAGCAGTTCTTC

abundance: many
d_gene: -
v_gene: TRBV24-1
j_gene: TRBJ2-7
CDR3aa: CATSGGHNYEQYF
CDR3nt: TGTGCCACCAGTGGGGGACACAACTACGAGCAGTACTTC

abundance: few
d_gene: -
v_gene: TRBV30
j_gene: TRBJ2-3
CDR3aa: CAWSVLGNTQYF
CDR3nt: TGTGCCTGGAGTGTACTGGGGAATACGCAGTATTTT

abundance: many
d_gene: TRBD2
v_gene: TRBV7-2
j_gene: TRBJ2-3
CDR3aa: CASSLAFSGTDTQYF
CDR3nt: TGTGCCAGCAGCTTAGCTTTTAGCGGGACAGATACGCAGTATTTT

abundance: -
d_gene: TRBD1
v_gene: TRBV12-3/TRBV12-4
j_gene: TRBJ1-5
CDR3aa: CASSLGQGNNQPQHF
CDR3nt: TGTGCCAGCAGTTTGGGACAGGGAAACAATCAGCCCCAGCATTTT

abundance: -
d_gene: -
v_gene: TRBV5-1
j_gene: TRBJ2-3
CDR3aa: CASSPDSTGYGADTQYF
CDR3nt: TGCGCCAGCAGCCCGGACTCGACAGGCTACGGGGCAGATACGCAGTATTTT

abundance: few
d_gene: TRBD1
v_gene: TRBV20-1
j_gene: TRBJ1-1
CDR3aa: CSARTMGRGDTEAFF
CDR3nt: TGCAGTGCTCGGACGATGGGCAGGGGGGACACTGAAGCTTTCTTT